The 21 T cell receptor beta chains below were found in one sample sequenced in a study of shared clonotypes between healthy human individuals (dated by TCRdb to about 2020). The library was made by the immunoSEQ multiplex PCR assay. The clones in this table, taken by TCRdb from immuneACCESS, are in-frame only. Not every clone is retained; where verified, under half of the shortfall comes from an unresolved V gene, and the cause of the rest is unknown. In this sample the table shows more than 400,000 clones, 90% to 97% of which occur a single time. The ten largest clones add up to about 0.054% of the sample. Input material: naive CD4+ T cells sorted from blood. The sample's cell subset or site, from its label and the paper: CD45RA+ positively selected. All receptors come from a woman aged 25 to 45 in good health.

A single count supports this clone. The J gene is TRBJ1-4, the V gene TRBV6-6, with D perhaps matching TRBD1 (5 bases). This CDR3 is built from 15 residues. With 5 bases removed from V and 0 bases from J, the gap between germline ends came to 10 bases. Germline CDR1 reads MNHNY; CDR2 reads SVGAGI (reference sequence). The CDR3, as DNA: TGTGCCAGCAGTCGCAGACAGACAACTAATGAAAAACTGTTTTTT. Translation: CASSRRQTTNEKLFF.

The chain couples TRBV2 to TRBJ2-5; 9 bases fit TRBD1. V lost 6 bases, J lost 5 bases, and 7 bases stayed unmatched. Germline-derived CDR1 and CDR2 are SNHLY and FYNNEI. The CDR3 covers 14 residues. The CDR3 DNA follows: TGTGCCAGCAGGCGGGACAGGGTAGGGGAGACCCAGTACTTC. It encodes CASRRDRVGETQYF.

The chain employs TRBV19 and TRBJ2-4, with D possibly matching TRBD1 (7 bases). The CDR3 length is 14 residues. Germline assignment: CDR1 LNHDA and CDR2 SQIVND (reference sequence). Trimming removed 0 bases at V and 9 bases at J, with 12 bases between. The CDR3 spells CASSIEAGGLIQYF. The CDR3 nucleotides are TGTGCCAGTAGTATAGAGGCAGGGGGGCTCATTCAGTACTTC. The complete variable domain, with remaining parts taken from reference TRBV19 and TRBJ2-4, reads DGGITQSPKYLFRKEGQNVTLSCEQNLNHDAMYWYRQDPGQGLRLIYYSQIVNDFQKGDIAEGYSVSREKKESFPLTVTSAQKNPTAFYLCASSIEAGGLIQYFGAGTRLSVL.

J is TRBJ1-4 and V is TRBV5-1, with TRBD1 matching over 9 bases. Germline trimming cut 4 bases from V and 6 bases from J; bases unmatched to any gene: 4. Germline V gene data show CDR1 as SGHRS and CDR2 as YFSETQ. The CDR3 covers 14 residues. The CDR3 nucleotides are TGCGCCAGCAGCCCCGGGACAGGGCATGAAAAACTGTTTTTT. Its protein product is CASSPGTGHEKLFF.

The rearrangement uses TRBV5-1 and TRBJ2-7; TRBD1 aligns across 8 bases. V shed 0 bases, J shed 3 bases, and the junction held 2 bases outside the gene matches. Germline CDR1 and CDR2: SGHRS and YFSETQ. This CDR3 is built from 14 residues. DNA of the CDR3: TGCGCCAGCAGCTTGGAGACAGGGGACTACGAGCAGTACTTC. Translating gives CASSLETGDYEQYF. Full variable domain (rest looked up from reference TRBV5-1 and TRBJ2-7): KAGVTQTPRYLIKTRGQQVTLSCSPISGHRSVSWYQQTPGQGLQFLFEYFSETQRNKGNFPGRFSGRQFSNSRSEMNVSTLELGDSALYLCASSLETGDYEQYFGPGTRLTVT.

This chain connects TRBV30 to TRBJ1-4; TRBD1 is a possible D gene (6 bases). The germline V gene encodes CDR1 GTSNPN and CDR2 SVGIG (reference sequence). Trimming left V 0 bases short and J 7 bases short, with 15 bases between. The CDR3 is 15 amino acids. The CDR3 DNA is TGTGCCTGGAGTGTACCGGGGACACGGAGTGAAAAACTGTTTTTT. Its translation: CAWSVPGTRSEKLFF.

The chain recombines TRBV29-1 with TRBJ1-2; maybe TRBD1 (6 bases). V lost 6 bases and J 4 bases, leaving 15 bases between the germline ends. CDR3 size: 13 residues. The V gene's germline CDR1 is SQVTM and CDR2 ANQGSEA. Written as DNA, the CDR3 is TGCAGCGTCCCGGGGGGGGCTGGCTATGGCTACACCTTC. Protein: CSVPGGAGYGYTF.

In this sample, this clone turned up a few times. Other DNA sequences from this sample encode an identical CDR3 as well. In nucleotides, the CDR3 is TGTGCCAGCTCACCGGGACAAAACACTGAAGCTTTCTTT. Translated: CASSPGQNTEAFF. V and J are TRBV18 and TRBJ1-1, with D tentatively TRBD1 (6 bases). The ends were cut back, 3 bases at V and 2 bases at J, with 7 bases in the middle. The CDR3 loop spans 13 amino acids. From germline, CDR1 is KGHSH and CDR2 LQKENI.

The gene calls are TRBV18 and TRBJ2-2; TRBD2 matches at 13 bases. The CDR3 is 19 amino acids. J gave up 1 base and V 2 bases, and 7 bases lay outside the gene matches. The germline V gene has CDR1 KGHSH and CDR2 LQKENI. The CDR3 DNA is TGTGCCAGCTCACCAAACGGACTAGCGGGAGATCAGAACACCGGGGAGCTGTTTTTT. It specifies CASSPNGLAGDQNTGELFF.

CDR3 sequence reads: CASSLVLALDTQYF. CDR3 nucleotide sequence: TGTGCCAGCAGCTTGGTGCTAGCATTGGATACGCAGTATTTT. The chain links TRBV5-6 to TRBJ2-3; the D gene is possibly TRBD2 (5 bases). In germline, CDR1 is SGHDT, CDR2 YYEEEE. The CDR3 length is 14 residues. V was trimmed by 0 bases and J by 6 bases, leaving 11 bases between them.

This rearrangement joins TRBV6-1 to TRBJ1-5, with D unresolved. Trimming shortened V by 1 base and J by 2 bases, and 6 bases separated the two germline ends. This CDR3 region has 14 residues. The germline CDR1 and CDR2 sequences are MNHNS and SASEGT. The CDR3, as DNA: TGTGCCAGCAGTGAAGGGTTGGGCAATCAGCCCCAGCATTTT. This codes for CASSEGLGNQPQHF.

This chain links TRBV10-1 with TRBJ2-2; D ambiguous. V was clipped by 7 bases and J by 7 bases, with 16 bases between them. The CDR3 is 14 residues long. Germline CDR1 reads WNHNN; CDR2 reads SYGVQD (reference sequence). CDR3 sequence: CASKIAWVSGELFF. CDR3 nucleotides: TGCGCCAGCAAAATAGCTTGGGTAAGCGGGGAGCTGTTTTTT.

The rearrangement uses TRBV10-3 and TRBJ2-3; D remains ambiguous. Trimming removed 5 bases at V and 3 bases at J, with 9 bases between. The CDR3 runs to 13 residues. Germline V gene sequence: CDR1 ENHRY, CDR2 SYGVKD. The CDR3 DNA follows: TGTGCCATCAGTATGAGTGGGACAGATACGCAGTATTTT. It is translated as CAISMSGTDTQYF.

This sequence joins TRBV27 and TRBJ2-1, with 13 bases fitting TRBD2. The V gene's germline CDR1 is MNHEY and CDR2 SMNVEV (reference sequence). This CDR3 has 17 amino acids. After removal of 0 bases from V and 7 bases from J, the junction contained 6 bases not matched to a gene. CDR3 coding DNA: TGTGCCAGCAGTTTATCAGGACTAGCGGGAGTGTTAAATGAGCAGTTCTTC. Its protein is CASSLSGLAGVLNEQFF.

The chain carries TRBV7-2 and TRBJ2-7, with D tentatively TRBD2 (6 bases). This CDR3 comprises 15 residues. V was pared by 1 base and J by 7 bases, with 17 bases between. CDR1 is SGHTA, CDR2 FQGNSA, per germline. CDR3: CASSLDVGSYGEQYF. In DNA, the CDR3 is TGTGCCAGCAGCTTAGACGTCGGGAGTTATGGTGAGCAGTACTTC.

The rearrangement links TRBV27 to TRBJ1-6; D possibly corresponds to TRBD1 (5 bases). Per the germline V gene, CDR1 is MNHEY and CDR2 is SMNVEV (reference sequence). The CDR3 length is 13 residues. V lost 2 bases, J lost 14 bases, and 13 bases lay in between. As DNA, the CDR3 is TGTGCCAGCAGTTTAATTCCAGGGAATACCCTCCACTTT. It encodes CASSLIPGNTLHF.

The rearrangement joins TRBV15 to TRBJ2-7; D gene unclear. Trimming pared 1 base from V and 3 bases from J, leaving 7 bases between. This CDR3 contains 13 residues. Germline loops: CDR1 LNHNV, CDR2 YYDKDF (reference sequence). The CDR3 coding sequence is TGTGCCACCAGCAGAGGACCTATCTACGAGCAGTACTTC. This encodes CATSRGPIYEQYF.

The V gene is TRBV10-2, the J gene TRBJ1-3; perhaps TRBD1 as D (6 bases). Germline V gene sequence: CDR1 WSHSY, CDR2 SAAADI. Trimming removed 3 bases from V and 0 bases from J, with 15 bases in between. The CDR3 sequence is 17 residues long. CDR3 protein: CASSDMVGGSSGNTIYF. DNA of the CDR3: TGCGCCAGCAGTGATATGGTAGGGGGGAGCTCTGGAAACACCATATATTTT.

The CDR3 reads CASNPLATPSNTGELFF. The CDR3 DNA reads as TGTGCCAGCAACCCCCTGGCTACTCCCTCGAACACCGGGGAGCTGTTTTTT. The chain couples TRBV2 to TRBJ2-2; no definite D call. Trimming took 7 bases from V and 0 from J, leaving 18 bases between them. CDR1 is SNHLY and CDR2 is FYNNEI in the germline V gene. The CDR3 covers 17 residues.

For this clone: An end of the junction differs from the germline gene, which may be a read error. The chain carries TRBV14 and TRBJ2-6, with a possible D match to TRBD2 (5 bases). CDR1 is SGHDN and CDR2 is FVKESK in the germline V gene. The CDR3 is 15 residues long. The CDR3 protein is CARSRAGGGANVLTF. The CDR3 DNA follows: TGTGCCCGCAGTCGGGCCGGCGGGGGGGCCAACGTCCTGACTTTC.

The CDR3 is CASSPGQGLYQPQHF. DNA of the CDR3: TGTGCCAGCAGTCCGGGACAGGGATTGTATCAGCCCCAGCATTTT. The V and J genes are TRBV6-5 and TRBJ1-5; 9 bases are shared with TRBD1. Trimming at V came to 5 bases and at J to 5 bases, leaving 7 bases not matched to a gene. This CDR3 comprises 15 residues. The germline gives CDR1 MNHEY, CDR2 SVGAGI.